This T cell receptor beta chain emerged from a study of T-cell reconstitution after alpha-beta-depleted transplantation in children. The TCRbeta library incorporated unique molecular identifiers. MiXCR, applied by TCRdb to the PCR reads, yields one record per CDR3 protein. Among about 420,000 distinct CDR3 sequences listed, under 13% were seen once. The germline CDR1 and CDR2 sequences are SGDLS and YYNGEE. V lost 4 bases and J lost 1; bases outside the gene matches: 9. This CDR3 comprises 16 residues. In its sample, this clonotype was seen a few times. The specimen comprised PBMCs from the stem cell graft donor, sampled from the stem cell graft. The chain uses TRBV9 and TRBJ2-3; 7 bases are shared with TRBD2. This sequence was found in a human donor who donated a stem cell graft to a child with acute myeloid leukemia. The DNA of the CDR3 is TGTGCCAGCAGCCCCCACGGGGGAGGGGGCACAGATACGCAGTATTTT. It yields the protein CASSPHGGGGTDTQYF. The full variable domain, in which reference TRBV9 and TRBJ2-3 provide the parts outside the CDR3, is DSGVTQTPKHLITATGQRVTLRCSPRSGDLSVYWYQQSLDQGLQFLIQYYNGEERAKGNILERFSAQQFPDLHSELNLSSLELGDSALYFCASSPHGGGGTDTQYFGPGTRLTVL.